This T cell receptor (beta chain) was sequenced for a study of cytomegalovirus exposure and HLA in healthy donors. Study in general: Across some 400 genotyped donors, more than 75% landed in the Caucasian-associated ancestry cluster.

Healthy bone marrow donors made up the cohort. Use of 60 Vbeta and 13 Jbeta primers characterized the PCR. This table comes from immunoSEQ multiplex PCR, and its TCRdb copy is limited to in-frame clones, with some not included. The table lists nearly 300,000 clones, about nine tenths of them singletons, with less than 4.5% in the top ten. Germline V gene lookup returns CDR1 SGHDT and CDR2 YYEEEE. The CDR3 extends over 12 amino acids. V lost 0 bases, J lost 4 bases, and 4 bases lay in between. Study-wide findings and caveats: Data from an earlier analysis indicated that most TCR beta V segments were productive either about 90% or about 30% of the time.

With regard to this clone: Its antigen is unidentified.

This rearrangement joins TRBV5-6 to TRBJ1-2, with no clear D. This TCR came from a middle-aged man in good health and CMV-seropositive. Specimen: PBMCs. CDR3 DNA: TGTGCCAGCAGCTTGGAGAGCTATGGCTACACCTTC. Encoded protein: CASSLESYGYTF.